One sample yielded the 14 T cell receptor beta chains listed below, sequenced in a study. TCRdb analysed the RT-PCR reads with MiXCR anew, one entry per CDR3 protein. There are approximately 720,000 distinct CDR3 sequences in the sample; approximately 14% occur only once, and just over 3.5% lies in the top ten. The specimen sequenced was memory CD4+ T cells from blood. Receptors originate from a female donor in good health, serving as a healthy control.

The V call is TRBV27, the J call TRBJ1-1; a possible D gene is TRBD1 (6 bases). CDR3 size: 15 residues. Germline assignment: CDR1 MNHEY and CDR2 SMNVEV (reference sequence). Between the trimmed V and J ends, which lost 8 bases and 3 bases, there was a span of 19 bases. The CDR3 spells CASYTEQGRDTEAFF. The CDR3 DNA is TGTGCCAGCTATACTGAACAGGGAAGGGACACTGAAGCTTTCTTT.

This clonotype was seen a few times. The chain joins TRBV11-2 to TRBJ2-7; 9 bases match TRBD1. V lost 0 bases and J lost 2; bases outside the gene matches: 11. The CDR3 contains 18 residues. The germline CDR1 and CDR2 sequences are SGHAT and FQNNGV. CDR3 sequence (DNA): TGTGCCAGCAGCTTAGAAATGAGGGTCGGGACAGGGACCTACGAGCAGTACTTC. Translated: CASSLEMRVGTGTYEQYF.

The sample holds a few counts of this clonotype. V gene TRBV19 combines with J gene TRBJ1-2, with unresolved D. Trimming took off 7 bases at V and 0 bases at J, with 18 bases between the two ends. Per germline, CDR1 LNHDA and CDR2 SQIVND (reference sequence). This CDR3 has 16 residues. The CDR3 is CASTPFFGGTNYGYTF. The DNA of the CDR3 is TGTGCCAGTACCCCCTTTTTTGGAGGAACTAACTATGGCTACACCTTC.

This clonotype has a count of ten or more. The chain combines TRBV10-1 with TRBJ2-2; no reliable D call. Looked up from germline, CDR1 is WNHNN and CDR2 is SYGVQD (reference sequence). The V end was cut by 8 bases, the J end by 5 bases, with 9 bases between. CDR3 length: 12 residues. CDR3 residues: CASSTQTGELFF. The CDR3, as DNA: TGCGCCAGCTCAACCCAAACCGGGGAGCTGTTTTTT.

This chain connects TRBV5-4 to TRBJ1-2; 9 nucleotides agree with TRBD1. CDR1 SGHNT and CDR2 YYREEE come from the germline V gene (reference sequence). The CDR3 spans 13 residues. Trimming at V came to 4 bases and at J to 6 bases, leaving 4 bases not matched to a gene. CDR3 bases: TGTGCCAGCAGCCGGGACAGGGATGATGGCTACACCTTC. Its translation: CASSRDRDDGYTF.

The chain's CDR3 is CSASSHGYSGNTIYF. The DNA for the CDR3 is TGCAGTGCTAGTTCACACGGATACTCTGGAAACACCATATATTTT. The V gene is TRBV20-1, the J gene TRBJ1-3; D gene uncertain. Trimming took 3 bases from V and 0 from J, leaving 12 bases between them. This CDR3 contains 15 residues. Germline V gene sequence: CDR1 DFQATT, CDR2 SNEGSKA (reference sequence).

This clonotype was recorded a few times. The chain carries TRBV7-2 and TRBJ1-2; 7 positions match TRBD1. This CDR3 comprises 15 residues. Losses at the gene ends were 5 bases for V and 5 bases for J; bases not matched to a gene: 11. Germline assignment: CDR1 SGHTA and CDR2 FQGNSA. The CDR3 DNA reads TGTGCCAGCAGCCAGGGACAGCAATCGATATATGGCTACACCTTC. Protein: CASSQGQQSIYGYTF. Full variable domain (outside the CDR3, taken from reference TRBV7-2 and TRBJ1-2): GAGVSQSPSNKVTEKGKDVELRCDPISGHTALYWYRQSLGQGLEFLIYFQGNSAPDKSGLPSDRFSAERTGGSVSTLTIQRTQQEDSAVYLCASSQGQQSIYGYTFGSGTRLTVV.

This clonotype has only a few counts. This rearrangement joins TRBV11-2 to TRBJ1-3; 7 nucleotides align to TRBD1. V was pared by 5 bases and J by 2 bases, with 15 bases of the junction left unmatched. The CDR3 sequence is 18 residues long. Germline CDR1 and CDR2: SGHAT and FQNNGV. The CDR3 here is CASSPGLGRGLAGNTIYF. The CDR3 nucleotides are TGTGCCAGCAGCCCTGGCCTAGGTAGGGGGCTCGCTGGAAACACCATATATTTT.

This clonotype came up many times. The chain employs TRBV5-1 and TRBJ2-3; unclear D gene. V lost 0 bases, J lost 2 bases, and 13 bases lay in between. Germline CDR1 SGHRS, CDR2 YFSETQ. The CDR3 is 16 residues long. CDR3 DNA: TGCGCCAGCAGCTTGGCGGCGGACCGATTCACAGATACGCAGTATTTT. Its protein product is CASSLAADRFTDTQYF.

CDR3 loop: CAISESGHLPGYTF. DNA for the CDR3: TGTGCCATCAGTGAGTCGGGACACCTGCCGGGCTACACCTTC. This chain connects TRBV10-3 to TRBJ1-2; perhaps TRBD1 as D (6 bases). With 0 bases removed from V and 8 bases from J, the gap between germline ends came to 13 bases. The length of the CDR3 is 14 residues. CDR1 is ENHRY and CDR2 is SYGVKD in the germline V gene.

The CDR3 region is CASSLGGIGQVAYNEQFF. In nucleotides, the CDR3 is TGTGCCAGCAGCTTAGGTGGGATCGGACAGGTGGCTTACAATGAGCAGTTCTTC. The V and J genes are TRBV7-2 and TRBJ2-1; 7 bases are shared with TRBD1. Trimming took 1 base from V and 4 from J; bases not matched to a gene: 13. The germline V gene has CDR1 SGHTA and CDR2 FQGNSA. The CDR3 consists of 18 residues.

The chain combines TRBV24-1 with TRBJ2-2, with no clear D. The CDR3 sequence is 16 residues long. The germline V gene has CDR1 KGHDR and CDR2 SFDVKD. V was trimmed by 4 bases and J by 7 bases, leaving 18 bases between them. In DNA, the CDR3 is TGTGCCACCAGTGACACCACACTCTTCGATGTCGGGGAGCTGTTTTTT. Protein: CATSDTTLFDVGELFF.

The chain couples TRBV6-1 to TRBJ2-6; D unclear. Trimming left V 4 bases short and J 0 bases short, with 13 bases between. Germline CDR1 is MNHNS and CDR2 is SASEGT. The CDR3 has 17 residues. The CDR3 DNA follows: TGTGCCAGCAGTGGATGGCTTGGGATCTCTGGGGCCAACGTCCTGACTTTC. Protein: CASSGWLGISGANVLTF.

CDR3 protein: CASSPFIAGRDYGYTF. CDR3 sequence (DNA): TGTGCCAGCTCACCATTCATTGCAGGGCGTGATTATGGCTACACCTTC. The chain links TRBV18 to TRBJ1-2; maybe TRBD1 (5 bases). Looked up from germline, CDR1 is KGHSH and CDR2 is LQKENI. V was shortened by 2 bases and J by 5 bases, with 18 bases between the two germline ends. The length of the CDR3 is 16 residues.